The clone carrying this TCR beta chain was counted between two and nine times. The antigen is undetermined. The data are from a study of cytomegalovirus exposure and HLA in healthy donors. Overall study: The early release's HLA-typed donors yielded 80 million to 95 million unique TCRs.

The germline gives CDR1 SGHNT, CDR2 YYREEE (reference sequence). The CDR3 runs to 13 residues. V lost 5 bases, J lost 11 bases, and 4 bases stayed unmatched. Study results and limitations: Later, TCR association rates were found to vary by HLA locus, highest for DRB1 and lowest for HLA-C. In a later analysis, TCR beta V- and J-gene trimming showed a link to a missense DCLRE1C variant.

Primers for the PCR totalled 60 Vbeta and 13 Jbeta. Some clones are missing from TCRdb's copy, which holds only in-frame ones; the method was immunoSEQ multiplex PCR. The sample gives about 140,000 clones, approximately 82% of which show up once; roughly 1.4% is in the top ten. The sequence came from a man between 25 and 39 years old in good health and CMV-seropositive. This chain uses TRBV5-4 with TRBJ2-3, with TRBD2 matching over 14 bases. Sequencing was done on a sample of PBMCs. In DNA, the CDR3 is TGTGCCAGCAGTTTAGGACTAGCGGGAGGGCAGTATTTT. Protein: CASSLGLAGGQYF.